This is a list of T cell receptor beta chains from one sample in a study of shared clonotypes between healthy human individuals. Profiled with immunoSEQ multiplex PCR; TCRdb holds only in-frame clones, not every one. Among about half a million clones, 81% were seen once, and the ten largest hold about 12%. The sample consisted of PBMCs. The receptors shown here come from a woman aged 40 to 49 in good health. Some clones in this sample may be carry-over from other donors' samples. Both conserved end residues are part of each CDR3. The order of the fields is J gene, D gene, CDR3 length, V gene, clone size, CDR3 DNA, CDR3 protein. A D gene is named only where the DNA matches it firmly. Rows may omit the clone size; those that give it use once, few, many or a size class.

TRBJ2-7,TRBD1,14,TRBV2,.,TGTGCCAGCCGGGGACAGGGGGCTAGGGAGGAGCAGTACTTC,CASRGQGAREEQYF
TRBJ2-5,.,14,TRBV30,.,TGTGCCTGGAGCCGAGGGGGGGATCAAGAGACCCAGTACTTC,CAWSRGGDQETQYF
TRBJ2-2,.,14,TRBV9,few,TGTGCCAGCAGCCCCGTCGATAGCTCCGGGGAGCTGTTTTTT,CASSPVDSSGELFF
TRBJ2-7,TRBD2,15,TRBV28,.,TGTGCCAGCAGATCCCACGGGGGGAGCTCCTACGAGCAGTACTTC,CASRSHGGSSYEQYF
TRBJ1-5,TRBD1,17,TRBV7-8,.,TGTGCCAGCAGCCCCCGCGCAGGGGGACAGGGCGATCAGCCCCAGCATTTT,CASSPRAGGQGDQPQHF
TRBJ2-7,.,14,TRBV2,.,TGTGCCAGCACAAGACCCCAGGGTGCTCTAGAGCAGTACTTC,CASTRPQGALEQYF
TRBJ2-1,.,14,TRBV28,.,TGTGCCAGCACCCTGGGGAGAAACTACAATGAGCAGTTCTTC,CASTLGRNYNEQFF
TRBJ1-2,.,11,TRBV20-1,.,TGCAGTGCTTACACTAACTATGGCTACACCTTC,CSAYTNYGYTF
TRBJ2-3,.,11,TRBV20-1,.,TGCAGTGCTACTAGACTAGATACGCAGTATTTT,CSATRLDTQYF
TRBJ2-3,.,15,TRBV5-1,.,TGCGCCAGCAGCTTAACCGTCGGGAGCACAGATACGCAGTATTTT,CASSLTVGSTDTQYF
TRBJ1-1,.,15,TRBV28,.,TGTGCCAGCAGCCTTCCGGGATCCCCGCACACTGAAGCTTTCTTT,CASSLPGSPHTEAFF
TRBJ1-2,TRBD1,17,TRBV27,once,TGTGCCAGCAGTTTATGGTATTTGGGACAGGGGAACTATGGCTACACCTTC,CASSLWYLGQGNYGYTF
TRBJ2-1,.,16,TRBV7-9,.,TGTGCCAGCAGCTTATCGTGGCGGGATGCGGGCGATGAGCAGTTCTTC,CASSLSWRDAGDEQFF
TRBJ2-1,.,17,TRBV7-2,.,TGTGCCAGCAGCATCCACCGCCGAGGGGCGGGGAACAATGAGCAGTTCTTC,CASSIHRRGAGNNEQFF
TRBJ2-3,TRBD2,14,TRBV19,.,TGTGCCAGTAAGGTGGGAGGGGGCACAGATACGCAGTATTTT,CASKVGGGTDTQYF
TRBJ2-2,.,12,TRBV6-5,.,TGTGCCAGCAAACAGGACACCGGGGAGCTGTTTTTT,CASKQDTGELFF
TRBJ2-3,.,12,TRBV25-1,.,TGTGCCAGCAGTGACCTCACAGATACGCAGTATTTT,CASSDLTDTQYF
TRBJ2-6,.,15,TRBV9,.,TGTGCCAGCAGCGTAGACAGCTCTGGGGCCAACGTCCTGACTTTC,CASSVDSSGANVLTF
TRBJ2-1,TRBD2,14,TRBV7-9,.,TGTGCCAGCAGCTTAGGTCTAGCGGGCAATGAGCAGTTCTTC,CASSLGLAGNEQFF
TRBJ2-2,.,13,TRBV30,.,TGTGCCTGGAGTGTACGAGGCCCCGGGGAGCTGTTTTTT,CAWSVRGPGELFF
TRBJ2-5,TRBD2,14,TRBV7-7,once,TGTGCCAGCAGCTTATCGGCGGGAGCGGAGACCCAGTACTTC,CASSLSAGAETQYF
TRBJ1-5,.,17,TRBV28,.,TGTGCCAGCAGTTCCCTTGGGCTCAGAAATAGCAATCAGCCCCAGCATTTT,CASSSLGLRNSNQPQHF
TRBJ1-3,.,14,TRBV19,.,TGTGCCAGTACTACGCCGGGCTTGGGAAACACCATATATTTT,CASTTPGLGNTIYF
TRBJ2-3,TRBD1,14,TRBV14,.,TGTGCCAGCAGCCAAGGACAGGGTGCCGTTGCGCAGTATTTT,CASSQGQGAVAQYF
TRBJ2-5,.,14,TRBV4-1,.,TGCGCCAGCAGCTCGTGGGAGCTCGGAGAGACCCAGTACTTC,CASSSWELGETQYF
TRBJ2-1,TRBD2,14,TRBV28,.,TGTGCCAGCAGTACTAGCGGGAGGGCCGGTGAGCAGTTCTTC,CASSTSGRAGEQFF
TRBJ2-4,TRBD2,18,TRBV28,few,TGTGCCAGCAGTTTAGTGGGACTAGGTGTGACAGCCAAAAACATTCAGTACTTC,CASSLVGLGVTAKNIQYF
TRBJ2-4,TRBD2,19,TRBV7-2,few,TGTGCCAGCAGCCAGCAGGGTACAAGCGGGAGTTGGGCCAAAAACATTCAGTACTTC,CASSQQGTSGSWAKNIQYF
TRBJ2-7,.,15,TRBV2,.,TGTGCCAGCAGTGAAGTGTCAGTAGGCTCCTACGAGCAGTACTTC,CASSEVSVGSYEQYF
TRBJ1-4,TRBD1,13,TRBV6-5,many,TGTGCCAGCGCGACAGGGAGGGATGAAAAACTGTTTTTT,CASATGRDEKLFF
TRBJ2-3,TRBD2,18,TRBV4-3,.,TGCGCCAGCAGCCAAATACCTGTCGGGAGCGGGAGGGTGGATACGCAGTATTTT,CASSQIPVGSGRVDTQYF